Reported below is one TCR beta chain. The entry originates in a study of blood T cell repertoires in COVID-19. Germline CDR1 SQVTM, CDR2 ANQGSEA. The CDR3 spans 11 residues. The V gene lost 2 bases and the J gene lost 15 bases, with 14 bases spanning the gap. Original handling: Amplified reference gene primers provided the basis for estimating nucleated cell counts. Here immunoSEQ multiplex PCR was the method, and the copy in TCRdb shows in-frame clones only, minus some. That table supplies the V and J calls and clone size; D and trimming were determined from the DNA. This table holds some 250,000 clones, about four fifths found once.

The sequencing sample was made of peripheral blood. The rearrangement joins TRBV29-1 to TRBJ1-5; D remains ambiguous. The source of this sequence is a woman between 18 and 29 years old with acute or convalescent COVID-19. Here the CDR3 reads CSVERGRPGHF. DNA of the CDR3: TGCAGCGTTGAACGTGGCAGGCCCGGGCATTTT.